This T cell receptor beta chain appears in the sequencing data of a study of technical replicates of blood from a few donors. The germline V gene has CDR1 MGHRA and CDR2 YSYEKL. The CDR3 is made up of 13 amino acids. V lost 2 bases and J lost 9, with 11 bases in between. This clone came up once. Using immunoSEQ multiplex PCR, the repertoire was profiled, and TCRdb retains in-frame clones only, with some absent. Found here are over 90,000 clones, nearly 97% of them singletons; the top ten hold roughly 0.19%. The chain employs TRBV4-1 and TRBJ2-1, with D possibly being TRBD2 (5 bases). The sequenced material came from T cells isolated from PBMCs. This sequence originates from a human donor in good health. CDR3 nucleotide sequence: TGCGCCAGCAGCCAAAAAACCGCGGGTGAGCAGTTCTTC. It yields the protein CASSQKTAGEQFF.